Below, 19 T cell receptor beta chains from the same sample are listed, as sequenced in a study of cytomegalovirus exposure and HLA in healthy donors. Here immunoSEQ multiplex PCR was the method, and the copy in TCRdb shows in-frame clones only, minus some. The sample lists 150,000 to 200,000 clones, 88% occurring once. Sequences were obtained from PBMCs. The receptor set was obtained from a man between 18 and 29 years old in good health and CMV-seronegative.

The genes are TRBV27 and TRBJ2-2; 9 bases are shared with TRBD2. V dropped 5 bases and J dropped 3; count of bases not matched to a gene: 4. This CDR3 has 15 residues. Per the germline V gene, CDR1 is MNHEY and CDR2 is SMNVEV (reference sequence). This CDR3 is CASSMTSGYTGELFF. Here the CDR3 DNA reads TGTGCCAGCAGTATGACTAGCGGTTACACCGGGGAGCTGTTTTTT.

The chain has TRBV7-2 and TRBJ2-7, with 9 bases identical to TRBD1. CDR1 and CDR2 (germline): SGHTA, FQGNSA. V gave up 5 bases and J gave up 5 bases; unmatched junction bases: 10. The CDR3 is 15 residues long. CDR3 sequence reads: CASSRPGQGAHEQYF. The CDR3 DNA sequence: TGTGCCAGCAGCCGTCCGGGACAGGGTGCCCACGAGCAGTACTTC.

This chain connects TRBV7-9 to TRBJ1-5; 7 positions match TRBD1. V was clipped by 5 bases and J by 4 bases; unmatched bases: 8. This CDR3 contains 15 residues. Germline CDR1 is SEHNR and CDR2 is FQNEAQ (reference sequence). This chain's CDR3 is CASSLGDRVNQPQHF. CDR3 nucleotide sequence: TGTGCCAGCAGCCTAGGAGACAGGGTAAATCAGCCCCAGCATTTT.

The rearrangement joins TRBV28 to TRBJ2-7; 7 positions match TRBD1. The V gene's germline CDR1 is MDHEN and CDR2 SYDVKM. The CDR3 length is 13 residues. Losses at the gene ends were 8 bases for V and 6 bases for J; bases not matched to a gene: 10. This chain's CDR3 is CASEAGTELEQYF. CDR3 coding DNA: TGTGCCAGCGAAGCCGGGACAGAGCTCGAGCAGTACTTC.

This clone was picked up one time. In DNA, the CDR3 is TGTGCCAGCAGTTTCCTGAGGTCCTACAATGAGCAGTTCTTC. Translation gives CASSFLRSYNEQFF. The V gene is TRBV28, the J gene TRBJ2-1; no reliable D call. The V and J ends lost 3 bases and 1 base respectively, with 7 bases between them. This CDR3 contains 14 residues. Per germline, CDR1 MDHEN and CDR2 SYDVKM.

The rearrangement joins TRBV28 to TRBJ1-5; D is unclear. Germline CDR1 MDHEN, CDR2 SYDVKM. The CDR3 is 12 amino acids. Between the trimmed V and J ends, which lost 6 bases and 8 bases, there was a span of 11 bases. CDR3 DNA sequence: TGTGCCAGCAGGGTCCTCGCGAAGCCCCAGCATTTT. It is translated as CASRVLAKPQHF.

The chain joins TRBV25-1 to TRBJ2-3; no firm D call. This CDR3 is 15 amino acids long. Germline CDR1 reads MGHDK; CDR2 reads SYGVNS. The V end was cut by 5 bases, the J end by 2 bases, with 14 bases between. This CDR3 reads CASSYDTLLTDTQYF. CDR3 nucleotide sequence: TGTGCCAGCAGTTACGACACACTCCTCACAGATACGCAGTATTTT.

This clone was picked up one time. This sequence joins TRBV5-1 and TRBJ2-3; 8 bases map to TRBD2. The CDR3 sequence is 17 residues long. Germline V gene lookup returns CDR1 SGHRS and CDR2 YFSETQ. V gave up 4 bases and J gave up 4 bases; unmatched junction bases: 14. For the CDR3, the DNA is TGCGCCAGCAGCGCGACCGGGACTAGATCTCCTCCAGATACGCAGTATTTT. This codes for CASSATGTRSPPDTQYF. Looking up the rest from reference TRBV5-1 and TRBJ2-3 gives the full variable domain: KAGVTQTPRYLIKTRGQQVTLSCSPISGHRSVSWYQQTPGQGLQFLFEYFSETQRNKGNFPGRFSGRQFSNSRSEMNVSTLELGDSALYLCASSATGTRSPPDTQYFGPGTRLTVL.

The chain uses TRBV5-1 and TRBJ2-2, with TRBD1 matching over 7 bases. The germline gives CDR1 SGHRS, CDR2 YFSETQ. This CDR3 spans 16 amino acids. V lost 1 base, J lost 2 bases, and 5 bases stayed unmatched. Here the CDR3 reads CASSLTPGGNTGELFF. The DNA for the CDR3 is TGCGCCAGCAGCTTGACCCCAGGGGGAAACACCGGGGAGCTGTTTTTT.

Ten or more counts support this clone. CDR3: CASSLAHGPSYEQYF. The CDR3 bases are TGTGCCAGCAGCTTAGCGCACGGTCCTTCCTACGAGCAGTACTTC. The chain links TRBV7-8 to TRBJ2-7; D is uncertain. The germline V gene has CDR1 SGHVS and CDR2 FQNEAQ. Trimming left V 0 bases short and J 1 base short, with 10 bases between. The CDR3 is 15 residues long. The full variable domain, in which reference TRBV7-8 and TRBJ2-7 provide the parts outside the CDR3, is GAGVSQSPRYKVAKRGQDVALRCDPISGHVSLFWYQQALGQGPEFLTYFQNEAQLDKSGLPSDRFFAERPEGSVSTLKIQRTQQEDSAVYLCASSLAHGPSYEQYFGPGTRLTVT.

This clone was counted once. The chain employs TRBV13 and TRBJ2-7; 7 nucleotides match TRBD1. The CDR3 sequence is 14 residues long. Trimming cost V 5 bases and J 6 bases; bases outside gene matches: 10. CDR1 and CDR2 (germline): PRHDT, FYEKMQ (reference sequence). This chain's CDR3 is CASSERQGPLEQYF. In nucleotides, the CDR3 is TGTGCCAGCAGCGAGAGACAGGGCCCCCTCGAGCAGTACTTC.

The chain joins TRBV30 to TRBJ1-2; D is unresolved. Germline CDR1 GTSNPN, CDR2 SVGIG (reference sequence). Between the trimmed V and J ends, which lost 4 bases and 5 bases, there was a span of 17 bases. The CDR3 covers 14 residues. The CDR3 region has the DNA TGTGCCTGGATTTTGTCGCCGGGAAGGTATGGCTACACCTTC. It codes for CAWILSPGRYGYTF.

The V gene is TRBV7-2, the J gene TRBJ2-5; 16 nucleotides line up with TRBD2. V lost 3 bases, J lost 4 bases, and 8 bases stayed unmatched. Per the germline V gene, CDR1 is SGHTA and CDR2 is FQGNSA. CDR3 length: 18 residues. CDR3 residues: CASSFGTSGGGAGETQYF. Written as DNA, the CDR3 is TGTGCCAGCAGCTTCGGGACTAGCGGGGGGGGCGCCGGAGAGACCCAGTACTTC. Full variable domain (missing parts from reference TRBV7-2 and TRBJ2-5): GAGVSQSPSNKVTEKGKDVELRCDPISGHTALYWYRQSLGQGLEFLIYFQGNSAPDKSGLPSDRFSAERTGGSVSTLTIQRTQQEDSAVYLCASSFGTSGGGAGETQYFGPGTRLLVL.

The chain has TRBV6-5 and TRBJ1-2; weak D call: TRBD1 (6 bases). Deletions cut 2 bases from V and 4 bases from J, with 17 bases between. Germline CDR1 is MNHEY and CDR2 is SVGAGI. The CDR3 is 16 residues long. This CDR3 reads CASSYMGQGGGYGYTF. The CDR3 bases are TGTGCCAGCAGTTACATGGGTCAGGGAGGGGGCTATGGCTACACCTTC.

The chain has TRBV5-1 and TRBJ1-1; 9 bases are shared with TRBD1. The CDR3 spans 13 residues. Germline assignment: CDR1 SGHRS and CDR2 YFSETQ. J was trimmed by 4 bases and V by 6 bases; bases with no gene match: 4. CDR3 in amino acids: CASTVQGATEAFF. DNA of the CDR3: TGCGCCAGCACCGTACAGGGGGCCACTGAAGCTTTCTTT.

The rearrangement joins TRBV27 to TRBJ2-2, with D perhaps matching TRBD2 (6 bases). CDR3 size: 14 residues. The germline V and J ends were trimmed by 5 bases and 5 bases, with 12 bases remaining between them. The germline gives CDR1 MNHEY, CDR2 SMNVEV (reference sequence). In DNA, the CDR3 is TGTGCCAGCAGTCAATGGAGGGAGACCGGGGAGCTGTTTTTT. Protein: CASSQWRETGELFF.

The chain employs TRBV6-1 and TRBJ2-7, with TRBD2 identical over 8 bases. Per germline, CDR1 MNHNS and CDR2 SASEGT. V lost 4 bases to trimming and J lost 2 bases; unmatched junction nucleotides: 13. The length of the CDR3 is 17 residues. As DNA, the CDR3 is TGTGCCAGCAGTGGGGGGATAGCGGGGACACCAGCCTACGAGCAGTACTTC. Protein: CASSGGIAGTPAYEQYF.

The J gene is TRBJ2-3, the V gene TRBV7-9; 7 nucleotides line up with TRBD1. Losses at the gene ends were 3 bases for V and 6 bases for J; bases not matched to a gene: 9. Germline V gene sequence: CDR1 SEHNR, CDR2 FQNEAQ (reference sequence). CDR3 length: 15 residues. The CDR3 nucleotides read TGTGCCAGCAGCTTCGACAGGGTGATAGGGGATACGCAGTATTTT. It is translated as CASSFDRVIGDTQYF.

In the case of this clone: The junction shows a germline mismatch at one end, possibly a read error. J is TRBJ2-3 and V is TRBV7-7; 9 bases match TRBD1. This CDR3 is 15 amino acids long. The germline gives CDR1 SSHAT, CDR2 FNYEAQ (reference sequence). Written as DNA, the CDR3 is TGTGCTAGCAGCTCCGGACAGGGGTCGGCAGATACGCAGTATTTT. Amino acids: CASSSGQGSADTQYF.